The text below deals with one TCR beta chain. The antigen is unknown. This sample is part of a study of cytomegalovirus exposure and HLA in healthy donors. Study-wide results and limits: TCR beta chains numbering some 160 were designated cytomegalovirus-associated.

Trimming took off 2 bases at V and 2 bases at J, with 8 bases between the two ends. Looked up from germline, CDR1 is SGHKS and CDR2 is YYEKEE (reference sequence). The CDR3 is made up of 13 amino acids. This table comes from immunoSEQ multiplex PCR, and its TCRdb copy is limited to in-frame clones, with some not included. The table includes around 180,000 clones, about 80% detected once. This chain uses TRBV5-5 with TRBJ2-7; no definite D call. The clonotype comes from a man between 18 and 29 years old in good health and CMV-seropositive. The sequencing input was PBMCs. CDR3 protein: CASSFKPTYEQYF. The CDR3 DNA sequence: TGTGCCAGCAGCTTTAAGCCAACCTACGAGCAGTACTTC.